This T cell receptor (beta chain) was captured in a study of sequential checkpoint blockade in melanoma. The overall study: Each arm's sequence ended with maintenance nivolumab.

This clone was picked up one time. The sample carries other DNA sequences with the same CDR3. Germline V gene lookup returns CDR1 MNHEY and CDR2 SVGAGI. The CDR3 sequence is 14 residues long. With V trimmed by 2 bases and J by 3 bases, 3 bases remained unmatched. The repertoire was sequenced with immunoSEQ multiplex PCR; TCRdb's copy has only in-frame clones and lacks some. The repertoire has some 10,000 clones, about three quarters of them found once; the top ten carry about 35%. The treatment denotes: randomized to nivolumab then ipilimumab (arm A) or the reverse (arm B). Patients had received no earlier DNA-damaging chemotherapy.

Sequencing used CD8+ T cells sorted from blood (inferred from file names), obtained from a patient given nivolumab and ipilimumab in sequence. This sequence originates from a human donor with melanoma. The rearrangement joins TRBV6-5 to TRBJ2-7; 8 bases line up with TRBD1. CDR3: CASSYGTGGYEQYF. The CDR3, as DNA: TGTGCCAGCAGTTACGGGACAGGTGGCTACGAGCAGTACTTC.